The source of this TCR beta chain is a study of T-cell reconstitution after alpha-beta-depleted transplantation in children. Study-wide results and caveats: Several hundred expanded graft clones reportedly gave rise to the alpha-beta T cells present about two months after transplant. T-cell counts and diversity at one year post-transplant came mainly from newly produced T cells.

Preparation of the TCRbeta library involved a method that used unique molecular identifiers. TCRdb processed the PCR reads anew with MiXCR; each CDR3 protein has one entry. The data contain around 580,000 distinct CDR3 sequences, about 23% of them singletons. V gave up 7 bases and J gave up 5 bases, with 20 bases separating them. This CDR3 spans 15 amino acids. In germline, CDR1 is MNHNS, CDR2 SASEGT. Turning to this clonotype: The antigen remains undetermined.

The V gene is TRBV6-1, the J gene TRBJ1-1; weak D call: TRBD1 (5 bases). This TCR derives from a boy under two years old who had a stem cell transplant for acute myeloid leukemia, so the T cells may come from the graft donor. The sample in question was PBMCs, mostly from graft donor cells, obtained 360 days after TCRalphabeta/CD19-depleted stem cell transplant. The CDR3 loop is CASTRRGVQGTEAFF. The CDR3 DNA is TGTGCCAGCACCCGACGGGGGGTCCAAGGGACTGAAGCTTTCTTT.